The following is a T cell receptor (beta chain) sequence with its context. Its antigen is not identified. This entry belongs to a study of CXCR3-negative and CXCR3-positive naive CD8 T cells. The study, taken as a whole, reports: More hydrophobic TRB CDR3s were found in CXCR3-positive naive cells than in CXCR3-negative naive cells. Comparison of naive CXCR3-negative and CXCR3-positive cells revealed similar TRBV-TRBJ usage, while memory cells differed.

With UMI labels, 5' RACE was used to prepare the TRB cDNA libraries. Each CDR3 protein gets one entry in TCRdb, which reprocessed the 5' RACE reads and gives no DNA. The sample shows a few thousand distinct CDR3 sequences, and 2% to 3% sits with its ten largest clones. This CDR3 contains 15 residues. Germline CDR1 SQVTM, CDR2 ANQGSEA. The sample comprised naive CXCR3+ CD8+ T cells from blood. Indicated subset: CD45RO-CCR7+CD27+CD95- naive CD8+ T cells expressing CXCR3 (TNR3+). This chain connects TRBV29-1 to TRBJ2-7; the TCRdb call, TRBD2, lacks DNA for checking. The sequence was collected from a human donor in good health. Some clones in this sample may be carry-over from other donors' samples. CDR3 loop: CSVEDRGRSSYEQYF.